The 30 T cell receptor beta chains below were found in one sample sequenced in a study of blood T cell repertoires in COVID-19 (dated by TCRdb to 2018 to 2021). The library was generated by the immunoSEQ multiplex PCR assay. This immuneACCESS table, as held by TCRdb, lists in-frame sequences with V and J called but not all clones. Of the missing ones, under half trace to an unresolved V gene in checked studies; the others have no known cause. The sample has about 200,000 clones on record, 75% to 95% of them singletons. Of the sample, 0.53% falls within the top ten clones. The sample consisted of peripheral blood. Source of these receptors: a man aged 45-65 years with acute or convalescent COVID-19.

The chain recombines TRBV7-2 with TRBJ1-5; tentatively, D is TRBD1 (6 bases). This CDR3 has 15 amino acids. Germline CDR1 and CDR2: SGHTA and FQGNSA. Trimming took off 1 base at V and 7 bases at J, with 14 bases between the two ends. The CDR3 DNA is TGTGCCAGCAGCTTAGACGGGGGGCTACGACAGCCCCAGCATTTT. Protein sequence: CASSLDGGLRQPQHF.

The rearrangement joins TRBV14 to TRBJ2-1; 7 bases line up with TRBD2. Germline V gene data show CDR1 as SGHDN and CDR2 as FVKESK. With 1 base clipped from V and 2 bases from J, the junction kept 5 bases outside the gene matches. The CDR3 is 16 residues long. The CDR3 loop reads CASSQVGGGAYNEQFF. The CDR3, as DNA: TGTGCCAGCAGCCAAGTTGGGGGGGGAGCCTACAATGAGCAGTTCTTC.

The chain employs TRBV27 and TRBJ2-5; 10 nucleotides agree with TRBD2. The ends lost 2 bases at V and 4 bases at J; junction bases unmatched: 10. Germline CDR1 and CDR2: MNHEY and SMNVEV (reference sequence). The CDR3 spans 17 residues. This CDR3 reads CASSLVTLAGVGETQYF. The CDR3 DNA sequence: TGTGCCAGCAGTTTAGTCACCCTAGCGGGAGTTGGAGAGACCCAGTACTTC.

This chain connects TRBV7-3 to TRBJ2-1, with 7 nucleotides matching TRBD1. This CDR3 has 16 amino acids. Unmatched junction bases numbered 7, after V lost 3 bases and J lost 2 bases. Germline CDR1 and CDR2: SGHTA and FQGTGA. CDR3 sequence (DNA): TGTGCCAGCAGCTTGGCCGGGACAGCAGCCTACAATGAGCAGTTCTTC. This codes for CASSLAGTAAYNEQFF.

The gene calls are TRBV13 and TRBJ1-4; 7 bases map to TRBD1. Germline V CDR1 and CDR2: PRHDT, FYEKMQ (reference sequence). The CDR3 totals 12 residues. V was clipped by 4 bases and J by 7 bases; unmatched bases: 0. CDR3 bases: TGTGCCAGCAGCTACAGGGGTGAAAAACTGTTTTTT. Its translation: CASSYRGEKLFF.

The chain employs TRBV7-2 and TRBJ2-6, with D maybe TRBD2 (6 bases). The V end lost 8 bases, the J end lost 0 bases, and 8 bases lay between the germline ends. Germline lookup yields CDR1 SGHTA and CDR2 FQGNSA. The CDR3 is 14 amino acids. The CDR3 DNA reads TGTGCCAGCGGGGGGAACTCTGGGGCCAACGTCCTGACTTTC. It yields the protein CASGGNSGANVLTF.

The chain uses TRBV5-1 and TRBJ2-2; TRBD1 matches at 7 bases. This CDR3 is built from 17 residues. V was pared by 4 bases and J by 7 bases, with 16 bases of the junction left unmatched. CDR1 is SGHRS, CDR2 YFSETQ, per germline. The CDR3 DNA reads TGCGCCAGCAGCGACCCGGGACAGTCATACTCGGGCGGGGAGCTGTTTTTT. It is translated as CASSDPGQSYSGGELFF.

The chain employs TRBV2 and TRBJ2-5; D may be TRBD1 (6 bases). Trimming took off 6 bases at V and 0 bases at J, with 8 bases between the two ends. Germline CDR1 and CDR2: SNHLY and FYNNEI. CDR3 length equals 13 residues. CDR3 in amino acids: CASSRDNQETQYF. CDR3 nucleotides: TGTGCCAGCAGCCGGGACAACCAAGAGACCCAGTACTTC.

This sequence joins TRBV5-1 and TRBJ2-6; 9 nucleotides match TRBD1. The CDR3 runs to 17 residues. Germline CDR1 and CDR2: SGHRS and YFSETQ. V was clipped by 4 bases and J by 3 bases; unmatched bases: 8. CDR3 nucleotides: TGCGCCAGCAGCCCGTCCCGGGACAGGGTTGGGGCCAACGTCCTGACTTTC. This codes for CASSPSRDRVGANVLTF. The variable domain in full, with the rest retrieved from reference TRBV5-1 and TRBJ2-6, is KAGVTQTPRYLIKTRGQQVTLSCSPISGHRSVSWYQQTPGQGLQFLFEYFSETQRNKGNFPGRFSGRQFSNSRSEMNVSTLELGDSALYLCASSPSRDRVGANVLTFGAGSRLTVL.

This chain connects TRBV7-9 to TRBJ2-3; 9 bases match TRBD1. The germline V gene encodes CDR1 SEHNR and CDR2 FQNEAQ (reference sequence). V was clipped by 5 bases and J by 0 bases; unmatched bases: 6. The CDR3 has 16 residues. Here the CDR3 DNA reads TGTGCCAGCAGCCCACAGGGGGCGGAAAGCACAGATACGCAGTATTTT. It yields the protein CASSPQGAESTDTQYF.

The genes are TRBV28 and TRBJ1-6; no clear D. Looked up from germline, CDR1 is MDHEN and CDR2 is SYDVKM. V was trimmed by 5 bases and J by 4 bases, leaving 9 bases between them. This CDR3 is built from 14 residues. CDR3 residues: CASSTQRYNSPLHF. The DNA of the CDR3 is TGTGCCAGCAGTACCCAGAGGTATAATTCACCCCTCCACTTT.

The chain combines TRBV19 with TRBJ1-1; 9 nucleotides line up with TRBD1. The ends lost 4 bases at V and 3 bases at J; junction bases unmatched: 9. Germline lookup yields CDR1 LNHDA and CDR2 SQIVND (reference sequence). The CDR3 is 16 residues long. The CDR3 DNA reads as TGTGCCAGTAGTAAGAAAGGGACAGGGCGGGACACTGAAGCTTTCTTT. Translation gives CASSKKGTGRDTEAFF. Full variable domain (missing parts from reference TRBV19 and TRBJ1-1): DGGITQSPKYLFRKEGQNVTLSCEQNLNHDAMYWYRQDPGQGLRLIYYSQIVNDFQKGDIAEGYSVSREKKESFPLTVTSAQKNPTAFYLCASSKKGTGRDTEAFFGQGTRLTVV.

The chain joins TRBV29-1 to TRBJ1-6; 8 bases are shared with TRBD1. J was trimmed by 10 bases and V by 6 bases; bases with no gene match: 8. CDR1 is SQVTM, CDR2 ANQGSEA, per germline. The CDR3 is 13 amino acids. CDR3 amino acids: CSVREQGGSPLHF. CDR3 nucleotide sequence: TGCAGCGTCCGCGAACAGGGGGGATCACCCCTCCACTTT.

The rearrangement joins TRBV7-6 to TRBJ2-7; possibly TRBD2 for D (5 bases). V dropped 1 base and J dropped 0 bases, with 10 bases sitting between them. Germline loops: CDR1 SGHVS, CDR2 FNYEAQ. This CDR3 contains 15 residues. CDR3 nucleotides: TGTGCCAGCAGCTTAGATACGGGATTCTCCTACGAGCAGTACTTC. Translating gives CASSLDTGFSYEQYF.

This chain connects TRBV18 to TRBJ1-1; D is unclear. Trimming pared 5 bases from V and 3 bases from J, leaving 10 bases between. The CDR3 loop spans 13 amino acids. CDR1 is KGHSH, CDR2 LQKENI, per germline. Here the CDR3 reads CASSAQDDTEAFF. In DNA form, the CDR3 reads TGTGCCAGCTCAGCCCAGGATGACACTGAAGCTTTCTTT.

V usage is TRBV4-3 and J usage is TRBJ1-3; TRBD1 aligns across 7 bases. The CDR3 contains 16 residues. After removal of 1 base from V and 0 bases from J, the junction contained 3 bases not matched to a gene. Germline lookup yields CDR1 LGHNA and CDR2 YSLEER. The CDR3 loop reads CASSQGDRISGNTIYF. In nucleotides, the CDR3 is TGCGCCAGCAGCCAAGGGGACAGAATCTCTGGAAACACCATATATTTT.

The count of this clone is one. The chain combines TRBV4-1 with TRBJ1-3; TRBD1 agrees at 7 bases. This CDR3 region has 15 residues. The junction had 0 bases not matched to a gene; V was cut back by 1 base and J by 0 bases. Germline assignment: CDR1 MGHRA and CDR2 YSYEKL. The DNA of the CDR3 is TGCGCCAGCAGCCAAGGACAGGGCTCTGGAAACACCATATATTTT. Amino acids: CASSQGQGSGNTIYF.

This clone was recorded only once. This chain uses TRBV27 with TRBJ1-1, with 7 bases fitting TRBD1. Germline values: CDR1 MNHEY, CDR2 SMNVEV (reference sequence). Trimming cost V 6 bases and J 3 bases; bases outside gene matches: 10. CDR3 size: 15 residues. CDR3 DNA: TGTGCCAGCAGACAAACAGGGGTTGGATACACTGAAGCTTTCTTT. Translating it yields CASRQTGVGYTEAFF.

This sequence joins TRBV6-6 and TRBJ1-4; TRBD1 might be the D (5 bases). This CDR3 comprises 17 residues. V was shortened by 5 bases and J by 0 bases, with 16 bases between the two germline ends. Germline V gene data show CDR1 as MNHNY and CDR2 as SVGAGI (reference sequence). This CDR3 reads CASSPGGDSTTNEKLFF. CDR3 in DNA: TGTGCCAGCAGTCCGGGGGGGGACTCGACAACTAATGAAAAACTGTTTTTT.

In its sample, this clone was seen once. The rearrangement links TRBV5-1 to TRBJ2-5; 9 positions agree with TRBD2. The CDR3 is 15 amino acids. Germline loops: CDR1 SGHRS, CDR2 YFSETQ. Trimming took 1 base from V and 5 from J; bases not matched to a gene: 6. CDR3 loop: CASSLLAGAGETQYF. The CDR3 DNA reads TGCGCCAGCAGCTTGTTAGCGGGAGCGGGGGAGACCCAGTACTTC.

The rearrangement joins TRBV10-3 to TRBJ1-6, with 7 bases lining up with TRBD1. The CDR3 is made up of 16 amino acids. Germline CDR1 is ENHRY and CDR2 is SYGVKD. Trimming cost V 0 bases and J 10 bases; bases outside gene matches: 9. CDR3 protein: CAISESATGATSPLHF. The CDR3 DNA reads as TGTGCCATCAGTGAGTCCGCTACAGGGGCGACATCACCCCTCCACTTT.

The chain recombines TRBV6-5 with TRBJ1-1; D possibly corresponds to TRBD1 (6 bases). Looked up from germline, CDR1 is MNHEY and CDR2 is SVGAGI. This CDR3 is built from 13 residues. V shed 3 bases and J shed 10 bases, with 15 bases lying between them. Here the CDR3 reads CASSYRTALGAFF. CDR3 DNA: TGTGCCAGCAGTTATAGGACAGCCCTAGGAGCTTTCTTT.

This sequence joins TRBV7-2 and TRBJ1-5; possibly TRBD1 for D (5 bases). CDR3 size: 15 residues. V lost 1 base and J lost 6, with 13 bases in between. Germline V CDR1 and CDR2: SGHTA, FQGNSA. The CDR3 sequence is CASSLGGLLSQPQHF. In DNA, the CDR3 is TGTGCCAGCAGCTTAGGGGGCCTCCTTTCTCAGCCCCAGCATTTT.

This sequence joins TRBV3-1 (or the pseudogene TRBV3-2) and TRBJ1-2; D gene unclear. Germline CDR1 reads LGHDT; CDR2 reads YNNKEL (reference sequence). There are 15 residues in the CDR3. V lost 0 bases, J lost 4 bases, and 12 bases lay in between. This chain's CDR3 is CASSQENEEGYGYTF. The CDR3 bases are TGTGCCAGCAGCCAAGAAAATGAGGAGGGCTATGGCTACACCTTC.

V and J are TRBV19 and TRBJ1-5, with no clear D. The V end was cut by 6 bases, the J end by 0 bases, with 6 bases between. The germline CDR1 and CDR2 sequences are LNHDA and SQIVND (reference sequence). The CDR3 sequence is 13 residues long. CDR3 loop: CASSPVSNQPQHF. CDR3 in DNA: TGTGCCAGTAGCCCCGTTAGCAATCAGCCCCAGCATTTT.

The chain employs TRBV19 and TRBJ1-2; TRBD1 is a possible D gene (5 bases). This CDR3 has 15 residues. From germline, CDR1 is LNHDA and CDR2 SQIVND (reference sequence). V lost 4 bases, J lost 2 bases, and 14 bases lay in between. The CDR3 DNA is TGTGCCAGTAGTACACAAAGGGGCTCGAACTATGGCTACACCTTC. Translated: CASSTQRGSNYGYTF.

The chain recombines TRBV24-1 with TRBJ2-5, with D perhaps TRBD2 (7 bases). Germline CDR1 is KGHDR and CDR2 is SFDVKD. CDR3 length: 13 residues. The V and J ends lost 7 bases and 5 bases respectively, with 13 bases between them. The CDR3 region has the DNA TGTGCCACCAGAGGCGGGGGCGTTGAGACCCAGTACTTC. Amino acids: CATRGGGVETQYF.

The J gene is TRBJ2-1, the V gene TRBV15, with TRBD1 identical over 8 bases. Germline V lookup: CDR1 LNHNV, CDR2 YYDKDF (reference sequence). This CDR3 spans 13 amino acids. The ends lost 4 bases at V and 15 bases at J; junction bases unmatched: 11. The CDR3 sequence: CATSTRDRRSSFF. As DNA, the CDR3 is TGTGCCACCAGCACCCGGGACAGGCGGAGTTCGTTCTTC.

This chain links TRBV7-2 with TRBJ1-2; TRBD1 matches at 7 bases. Unmatched junction bases numbered 6, after V lost 5 bases and J lost 3 bases. CDR1 is SGHTA, CDR2 FQGNSA, per germline. The CDR3 has 14 amino acids. The CDR3 sequence is CASSTRQGDYGYTF. Here the CDR3 DNA reads TGTGCCAGCAGCACGAGACAGGGCGACTATGGCTACACCTTC.

The gene calls are TRBV7-2 and TRBJ2-2; 13 bases are a match to TRBD2. The CDR3 loop spans 18 amino acids. From germline, CDR1 is SGHTA and CDR2 FQGNSA. Germline trimming cut 3 bases from V and 2 bases from J; bases unmatched to any gene: 6. The CDR3 DNA sequence: TGTGCCAGCAGCTTGGACCGGACTAGCGGGAGTAACACCGGGGAGCTGTTTTTT. It yields the protein CASSLDRTSGSNTGELFF.